This section outlines one T cell receptor (beta chain) sequence together with its context. Its matching antigen is unknown. Second-dose schedules of about 4 or about 12 weeks were combined. This CDR3 region has 21 residues. This entry is derived from a study of T cell responses to AZD1222 COVID-19 vaccine. The protocol was immunoSEQ multiplex PCR, while the TCRdb copy is restricted to in-frame clones and leaves out a portion. Of some 110,000 clones in the sample, approximately 90% were seen once. General study points: Spike-specific TCRs gained breadth and depth after people received two AZD1222 doses. Repertoire collection took place solely once the T cell response had peaked. Donors were largely white British and mainly female; clonal diversity was possibly underestimated.

The J gene is TRBJ1-5, the V gene TRBV1; the D call of TRBD1 is as the table states it, not checked on the DNA. TRBV1 is described as a pseudogene. The TCR was taken from an adult who received the AZD1222 COVID-19 vaccine. The source was peripheral blood, collected 28 days after the second AZD1222 dose. The CDR3 here is CTSSQERRGTGGTYSNQPQHF. CDR3 in DNA: TGCACCAGCAGCCAAGAAAGAAGGGGGACAGGTGGAACCTATAGCAATCAGCCCCAGCATTTT.